This T cell receptor (beta chain) was sequenced during a study of blood T cells in healthy people across ages. Study observations and caveats: Unknown donor CMV status possibly confounded expanded clonotype changes.

The authors ran a second PCR of 7 to 11 cycles using a sample-barcoded 5' primer and a J-beta primer mix. Researchers report that each sample yielded at least 3 million CDR3-containing paired-end reads. A single record per CDR3 protein comes from TCRdb applying MiXCR to the 5' RACE reads. The sample contains approximately 580,000 distinct CDR3 sequences, 24% of which appear only once. This CDR3 has 16 amino acids. The germline CDR1 and CDR2 sequences are SGHTA and FQGNSA. This clonotype was counted between two and nine times. Its specificity is not known. One end of the junction fails to match germline, which may point to a read error. These data were likewise used in another study, on T cells of mothers and their children. That work contributes: Per child, around 2.9 million TCR beta CDR3 reads were obtained, against over 9.5 million per mother. Unrelated mother-child pairs always had slightly, but never significantly, lower normalized overlap than related pairs.

This receptor was obtained from a boy between 10 and 17 years old in good health. The chain links TRBV7-2 to TRBJ1-4; D not certain. The sequencing input was blood. In DNA, the CDR3 is TGTGCCGGCAGCCCAGAGTACCTTGCAACTAATGAAAAACTGTTTTTT. Residues: CAGSPEYLATNEKLFF.